This entry features one T cell receptor beta chain sequence. Repertoires were generated with immunoSEQ multiplex PCR, while TCRdb's copy carries only in-frame clones and drops some. This table holds about 47,000 clones, 75% to 85% found once. The data derive from a study of blood T cell repertoires in COVID-19. Across the study: Samples of COVID-19 (acute and convalescent) were obtained from the United States, Italy and Spain. T cells, B-cell-depleted T cells, or PBMCs supplied cDNA or gDNA.

Losses at the gene ends were 0 bases for V and 1 base for J; bases not matched to a gene: 12. Germline V gene lookup returns CDR1 SGHVS and CDR2 FQNEAQ. This CDR3 comprises 19 residues. The sequence derives from a human donor with acute or convalescent COVID-19. The donor label of this sample is uncertain. The V gene is TRBV7-8, the J gene TRBJ2-4, with 7 bases lining up with TRBD1. Specimen: peripheral blood. CDR3 protein: CASSLAYTGEWGAKNIQYF. The CDR3 DNA follows: TGTGCCAGCAGCTTAGCCTATACAGGGGAGTGGGGGGCCAAAAACATTCAGTACTTC.